These 6 T cell receptor beta chains originate from one sample sequenced in a study of cytotoxic CD8 clonotypes in ibrutinib-treated CLL. The method was immunoSEQ multiplex PCR; TCRdb's version includes in-frame clones alone and lacks a portion of them. The data contain hundreds of thousands of clones, almost 80% of them singletons. The sample was PBMCs, taken before ibrutinib treatment. Receptors originate from a human donor with chronic lymphocytic leukemia.

The chain is built from TRBV2 and TRBJ2-7, with TRBD2 matching 7 bases. Germline loops: CDR1 SNHLY, CDR2 FYNNEI. The CDR3 is 15 residues long. The V and J ends lost 9 bases and 0 bases, in that order; junction bases with no gene match: 11. The chain's CDR3 is CASYSGRAHSYEQYF. CDR3 sequence (DNA): TGTGCCAGTTATTCAGGGAGGGCCCACTCCTACGAGCAGTACTTC.

The sample holds a few counts of this clone. The chain uses TRBV19 and TRBJ1-1; 10 positions agree with TRBD1. Losses at the gene ends were 5 bases for V and 1 base for J; bases not matched to a gene: 7. Germline CDR1 reads LNHDA; CDR2 reads SQIVND (reference sequence). The CDR3 has 16 amino acids. CDR3 region: CASSWETGGRNTEAFF. For the CDR3, the DNA is TGTGCCAGTAGTTGGGAGACAGGGGGCAGGAACACTGAAGCTTTCTTT.

On this clone itself: Distinct nucleotide sequences in the sample also encode this CDR3. CDR3 coding DNA: TGTGCCAGCAGCCCGAGGGGGGATGAGCAGTTCTTC. Amino acid sequence: CASSPRGDEQFF. The chain combines TRBV7-8 with TRBJ2-1; D is possibly TRBD1 or TRBD2 (6 bases each). The germline V gene has CDR1 SGHVS and CDR2 FQNEAQ. The CDR3 runs to 12 residues. The V and J ends lost 5 bases and 8 bases respectively, with 10 bases between them.

The genes are TRBV19 and TRBJ1-3; 8 positions agree with TRBD1. The CDR3 runs 14 residues. CDR1 is LNHDA and CDR2 is SQIVND in the germline V gene (reference sequence). V trimming: 6 bases; J trimming: 1 base; junction bases outside the gene matches: 2. The chain's CDR3 is CASSRQGSGNTIYF. DNA of the CDR3: TGTGCCAGTAGCCGACAGGGGTCTGGAAACACCATATATTTT. The full variable domain, rest sourced from reference TRBV19 and TRBJ1-3, is DGGITQSPKYLFRKEGQNVTLSCEQNLNHDAMYWYRQDPGQGLRLIYYSQIVNDFQKGDIAEGYSVSREKKESFPLTVTSAQKNPTAFYLCASSRQGSGNTIYFGEGSWLTVV.

This chain uses TRBV9 with TRBJ2-2, with unresolved D. V was shortened by 0 bases and J by 2 bases, with 5 bases between the two germline ends. Germline V gives CDR1 SGDLS, CDR2 YYNGEE. This CDR3 comprises 14 residues. In nucleotides, the CDR3 is TGTGCCAGCAGCGTAGCCAGAAACACCGGGGAGCTGTTTTTT. Its protein product is CASSVARNTGELFF.

CDR3 region: CAWGDRGYEQFF. The CDR3, as DNA: TGTGCCTGGGGGGACAGGGGGTATGAGCAGTTCTTC. The chain combines TRBV30 with TRBJ2-1, with 11 bases that match TRBD1. The CDR3 consists of 12 residues. Germline V gene lookup returns CDR1 GTSNPN and CDR2 SVGIG (reference sequence). After removal of 5 bases from V and 8 bases from J, the junction contained 2 bases not matched to a gene.